The source of this T cell receptor beta chain is a study of T cell changes during pregnancy in multiple sclerosis. Assay: immunoSEQ multiplex PCR; the TCRdb copy retains only in-frame clones and omits some. The sample has fewer than 45,000 clones, 90% to 95% seen once. The J segment lost 4 bases and the V segment lost 4 bases, leaving 7 bases of the junction unmatched. In germline, CDR1 is SEHNR, CDR2 FQNEAQ (reference sequence). The CDR3 has 16 residues. Sequencing used CD4+ T cells from peripheral blood mononuclear cells, obtained in the third trimester of pregnancy. The source of this sequence is a female donor with multiple sclerosis, enrolled in a pregnancy study. This chain uses TRBV7-9 with TRBJ1-3; 10 bases align to TRBD1. CDR3 amino acids: CASSSGDRGTGNTIYF. The CDR3 DNA reads TGTGCCAGCAGCTCAGGGGACAGGGGAACGGGAAACACCATATATTTT.